This entry lists 15 T cell receptor beta chains sequenced from one sample in a study of patients and donors after allogeneic stem cell transplantation. From the RT-PCR reads, TCRdb called clonotypes with MiXCR, one entry per CDR3 protein. The sample carries some 960,000 distinct CDR3 sequences, approximately 19% recorded once. The specimen was blood, either unsorted or a sorted T cell fraction (not recorded which). These receptors all come from a human donor who was either an allogeneic HSCT recipient or a stem cell or donor lymphocyte infusion donor (not recorded which). It is not recorded whose cells these are; they may come from a transplant donor.

This clonotype has only a few counts. This rearrangement joins TRBV7-2 to TRBJ2-1, with 12 bases lining up with TRBD2. Per the germline V gene, CDR1 is SGHTA and CDR2 is FQGNSA. This CDR3 has 16 residues. Trimming took 4 bases from V and 10 from J; bases not matched to a gene: 11. The CDR3 loop reads CASSSPTSGGGREQFF. In DNA form, the CDR3 reads TGTGCCAGCAGCTCTCCGACTAGCGGGGGTGGTAGGGAGCAGTTCTTC.

V gene TRBV7-2 combines with J gene TRBJ1-1; TRBD1 is a possible D gene (5 bases). CDR1 SGHTA and CDR2 FQGNSA come from the germline V gene. The V and J ends lost 5 bases and 1 base respectively, with 11 bases between them. The CDR3 has 14 amino acids. The CDR3 DNA reads TGTGCCAGCAGCAAGGGACGGAAGAACACTGAAGCTTTCTTT. It is translated as CASSKGRKNTEAFF.

The rearrangement uses TRBV4-3 and TRBJ2-2; no definite D call. This CDR3 region has 16 residues. Trimming took off 3 bases at V and 6 bases at J, with 17 bases between the two ends. The V gene's germline CDR1 is LGHNA and CDR2 YSLEER. The CDR3 DNA reads TGCGCCAGCAGCCAGATTAACCTAAAAGGCGCCGGGGAGCTGTTTTTT. Residues: CASSQINLKGAGELFF.

In its sample, this clonotype was seen a few times. The chain has TRBV12-3 or TRBV12-4 and TRBJ2-7; 9 nucleotides align to TRBD1. This CDR3 region has 15 residues. V lost 5 bases and J lost 5; bases outside the gene matches: 10. Here the CDR3 reads CASSPRGDRVHEQYF. For the CDR3, the DNA is TGTGCCAGCAGTCCACGGGGGGACAGGGTTCACGAGCAGTACTTC.

The CDR3 loop reads CASSLARNRWSEAFF. The CDR3 nucleotides read TGTGCCAGCAGCTTAGCGCGGAACAGATGGTCTGAAGCTTTCTTT. The rearrangement links TRBV7-9 to TRBJ1-1; D ambiguous. CDR1 SEHNR and CDR2 FQNEAQ come from the germline V gene (reference sequence). The CDR3 loop spans 15 amino acids. Trimming pared 0 bases from V and 6 bases from J, leaving 14 bases between.

This chain joins TRBV20-1 and TRBJ2-7; 11 nucleotides line up with TRBD2. The CDR3 contains 17 residues. Germline lookup yields CDR1 DFQATT and CDR2 SNEGSKA (reference sequence). The V gene end was trimmed by 6 bases and the J gene end by 0 bases; junction bases not matched to a gene: 13. The DNA for the CDR3 is TGCAGTGCCGGAGTAACTAGCGGGGGACCCAGCTCCTACGAGCAGTACTTC. Translated: CSAGVTSGGPSSYEQYF.

The chain links TRBV27 to TRBJ1-2; no clear D. In germline, CDR1 is MNHEY, CDR2 SMNVEV (reference sequence). The CDR3 is made up of 16 amino acids. The V and J ends lost 0 bases and 2 bases respectively, with 13 bases between them. CDR3 residues: CASSLSFRKGNYGYTF. The CDR3 DNA is TGTGCCAGCAGTTTATCTTTCAGAAAAGGGAACTATGGCTACACCTTC.

This sequence joins TRBV18 and TRBJ2-1; D is tentatively TRBD1 or TRBD2 (5 bases each). Germline V lookup: CDR1 KGHSH, CDR2 LQKENI. This CDR3 is built from 16 residues. V lost 3 bases and J 5 bases, leaving 17 bases between the germline ends. The CDR3 DNA sequence: TGTGCCAGCTCACCGCTCCGGGACGGGAAGAACAATGAGCAGTTCTTC. Its translation is CASSPLRDGKNNEQFF.

This clonotype was observed a few times. The chain recombines TRBV20-1 with TRBJ2-1; 7 positions agree with TRBD2. J lost 14 bases, V lost 0 bases, and 10 bases had no gene match. This CDR3 has 13 amino acids. Germline V gene lookup returns CDR1 DFQATT and CDR2 SNEGSKA (reference sequence). DNA for the CDR3: TGCAGTGCTAGAGATTTCGGTGGGAGCGGGGAGTTCTTC. Amino acids: CSARDFGGSGEFF.

The V gene is TRBV18, the J gene TRBJ2-5; D remains ambiguous. The germline CDR1 and CDR2 sequences are KGHSH and LQKENI. The CDR3 covers 12 residues. The V gene lost 3 bases and the J gene lost 5 bases, with 7 bases spanning the gap. The CDR3 DNA sequence: TGTGCCAGCTCACCCCTTTCGGAGACCCAGTACTTC. It specifies CASSPLSETQYF.

The chain recombines TRBV7-3 with TRBJ1-3, with D tentatively TRBD1 (5 bases). V dropped 2 bases and J dropped 0 bases, with 11 bases sitting between them. The CDR3 runs 16 residues. The germline V gene has CDR1 SGHTA and CDR2 FQGTGA. This chain's CDR3 is CASSLGHRFSGNTIYF. The CDR3 coding sequence is TGTGCCAGCAGCTTAGGGCACAGGTTCTCTGGAAACACCATATATTTT. The whole variable domain, filled in from reference TRBV7-3 and TRBJ1-3, reads GAGVSQTPSNKVTEKGKYVELRCDPISGHTALYWYRQSLGQGPEFLIYFQGTGAADDSGLPNDRFFAVRPEGSVSTLKIQRTERGDSAVYLCASSLGHRFSGNTIYFGEGSWLTVV.

This clonotype was recorded a few times. The V gene is TRBV28, the J gene TRBJ2-3; 8 bases align to TRBD2. V dropped 8 bases and J dropped 5; count of bases not matched to a gene: 18. From germline, CDR1 is MDHEN and CDR2 SYDVKM. The CDR3 length is 17 residues. This chain's CDR3 is CASHSLGTRGSEDTQYF. For the CDR3, the DNA is TGTGCCAGCCATTCCCTCGGGACTAGAGGTTCGGAAGATACGCAGTATTTT.

The chain couples TRBV20-1 to TRBJ2-1, with no clear D. The CDR3 sequence is 15 residues long. Trimming left V 4 bases short and J 0 bases short, with 13 bases between. Germline CDR1 reads DFQATT; CDR2 reads SNEGSKA (reference sequence). CDR3 amino acids: CSAIVGYRSYNEQFF. As DNA, the CDR3 is TGCAGTGCTATCGTAGGGTACCGCTCCTACAATGAGCAGTTCTTC.

This chain links TRBV24-1 with TRBJ1-1; TRBD1 matches at 8 bases. The CDR3 runs to 15 residues. The germline V gene has CDR1 KGHDR and CDR2 SFDVKD. Trimming took 4 bases from V and 1 from J; bases not matched to a gene: 4. The CDR3 reads CATSDPGTGNTEAFF. As DNA, the CDR3 is TGTGCCACCAGTGACCCCGGGACAGGGAACACTGAAGCTTTCTTT.

This clonotype has ten or more counts. This chain connects TRBV5-1 to TRBJ1-2; TRBD1 matches at 8 bases. The CDR3 length is 13 residues. Germline V gives CDR1 SGHRS, CDR2 YFSETQ. Trimming at V came to 4 bases and at J to 8 bases, leaving 7 bases not matched to a gene. The CDR3 loop reads CASSQPGQGGYTF. CDR3 DNA sequence: TGCGCCAGCAGCCAACCAGGACAGGGAGGCTACACCTTC.